This T cell receptor (beta chain) was observed in a study of blood T cell repertoires in COVID-19 (dated by TCRdb to the early 2020s). Turning to the overall study: Samples covering the acute and convalescent phases of COVID-19 were provided by collaborators in the United States, Italy and Spain. The repertoires were made available in a free public database intended to serve as a resource for research on the immune response to SARS-CoV-2. A de-identified subject ID, COVID-19 status, age in years and sex were almost always included in the sample metadata. Where available, HLA class I and class II types were taken from metadata supplied by the sample provider and were not determined by assay-based typing. The dataset comprised deeply sampled blood TCRbeta repertoires from subjects exposed to, actively infected with, or recovered from COVID-19. The samples were drawn from two sources: the first 160 participants of the ongoing ImmuneRACE study, and approximately 1,300 subjects contributed by 6 global collaborators. The prospective study material was composed of cDNA or gDNA derived from T cells, B-cell-depleted T cells, or PBMCs. The full study reports these points: How much clinical and demographic metadata was included differed by source and by participant, and the metadata was provided uncurated.

On this clone: It lacks a known antigen. No much larger clonotype is one base removed from it; base qualities were not supplied.

The germline V gene (reference sequence) gives CDR1 as LNHNV and CDR2 as YYDKDF. The CDR3 covers 14 residues, taking in both the cysteine and the phenylalanine. Just the 42-base CDR3 DNA is kept, in frame starting at base 1. A distance of 12 bases separates the germline ends of V and J, which lose 5 bases and 4 bases respectively. One collaborating source in Seattle enrolled patients during active infection and followed them longitudinally through the course of disease. The collaborating institutions used their own protocols to collect whole blood in K2EDTA tubes. For TCRbeta analysis, collaborators shipped samples in one of three forms: frozen whole blood, isolated PBMCs, or DNA extracted from either of those sample types. TCRbeta CDR3 regions were amplified from genomic DNA using the immunoSEQ Assay, a bias-controlled multiplex PCR. The authors' analysis ran thus. Within the assay, amplification of reference gene primers was used to estimate how many nucleated cells each sample contained. To quantify the absolute abundance of each unique TCRbeta CDR3 rearrangement, sequence reads were collapsed and filtered. Productive Simpson clonality was computed per sample as the square root of Simpson's diversity index over productive rearrangements. Held by TCRdb, this immuneACCESS table contains in-frame sequences only and omits some clones. Under half of the omission traces to an unresolved V gene where checked; the cause of the rest is unknown. That table gives V, J and clone size, and the DNA gave D and trimming. Present in this sample are 180,000 or so clones, roughly four fifths of which were seen just once. 11% of the sample is taken by the ten largest.

The chain employs TRBV15 and TRBJ1-5, and the D gene may be TRBD1, 5 bases matching. The source material was peripheral blood. The source is a woman between 35 and 50 years old with COVID-19, enrolled during active disease. The DNA sequence follows: TGTGCCACCAGCGTCAGCGGGGGGAATCAGCCCCAGCATTTT. Its translation reads: CATSVSGGNQPQHF.